This TCR beta chain was recovered during a study of shared clonotypes between healthy human individuals. The naive CD8 population came from CD45RO-negative cells selected for CCR7, without terminally differentiated effector memory CD45RA+ cells. This table comes from immunoSEQ multiplex PCR, and its TCRdb copy is limited to in-frame clones, with some not included. Among around 1.9 million clones listed, around 93% were seen once. Findings and caveats of the study: Between several donors, naive CD4 clonotypes were shared at a level of about 5%.

On this clone itself: What it binds is unknown.

Germline-derived CDR1 and CDR2 are MNHEY and SMNVEV (reference sequence). This CDR3 comprises 15 residues. V lost 8 bases and J lost 2; bases outside the gene matches: 7. The clonotype was recovered from a man in his late teens or twenties in good health. Some clones in this sample may be carry-over from other donors' samples. This chain connects TRBV27 to TRBJ2-2, with 8 bases lining up with TRBD1. The sample consisted of naive CD8+ T cells from PBMCs. The CDR3: CASRGQGLNTGELFF. The CDR3 coding sequence is TGTGCCAGCCGCGGACAGGGTCTAAACACCGGGGAGCTGTTTTTT.